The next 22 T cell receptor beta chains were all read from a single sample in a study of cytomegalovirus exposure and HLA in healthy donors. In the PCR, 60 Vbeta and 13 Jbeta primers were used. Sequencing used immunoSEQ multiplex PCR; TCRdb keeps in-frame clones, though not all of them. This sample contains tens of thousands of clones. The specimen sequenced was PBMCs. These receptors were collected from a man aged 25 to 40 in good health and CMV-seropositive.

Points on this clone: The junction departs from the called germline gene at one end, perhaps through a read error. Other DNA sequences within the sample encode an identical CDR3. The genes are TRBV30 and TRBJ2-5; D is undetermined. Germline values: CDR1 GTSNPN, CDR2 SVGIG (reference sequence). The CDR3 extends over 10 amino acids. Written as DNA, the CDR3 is TGTGCATGGAGTAGAAGCGCCCAGTACTTC. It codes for CAWSRSAQYF.

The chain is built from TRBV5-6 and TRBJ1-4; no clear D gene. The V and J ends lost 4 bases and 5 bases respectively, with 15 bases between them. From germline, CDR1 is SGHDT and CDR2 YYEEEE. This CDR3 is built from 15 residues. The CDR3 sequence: CASSQIESGNEKLFF. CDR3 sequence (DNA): TGTGCCAGCAGCCAGATTGAATCAGGAAATGAAAAACTGTTTTTT.

The CDR3 here is CASTGTATNEKLFF. CDR3 in DNA: TGTGCCAGCACCGGGACTGCAACTAATGAAAAACTGTTTTTT. The chain links TRBV5-6 to TRBJ1-4; D is perhaps TRBD1 (5 bases). The CDR3 covers 14 residues. V dropped 6 bases and J dropped 0 bases, with 9 bases sitting between them. Germline CDR1 is SGHDT and CDR2 is YYEEEE.

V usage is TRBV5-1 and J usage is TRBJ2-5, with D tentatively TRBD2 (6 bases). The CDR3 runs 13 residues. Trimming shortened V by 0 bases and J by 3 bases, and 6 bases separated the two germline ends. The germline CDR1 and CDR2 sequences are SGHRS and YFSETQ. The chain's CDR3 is CASSLGEEETQYF. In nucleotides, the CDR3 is TGCGCCAGCAGCTTGGGGGAGGAAGAGACCCAGTACTTC.

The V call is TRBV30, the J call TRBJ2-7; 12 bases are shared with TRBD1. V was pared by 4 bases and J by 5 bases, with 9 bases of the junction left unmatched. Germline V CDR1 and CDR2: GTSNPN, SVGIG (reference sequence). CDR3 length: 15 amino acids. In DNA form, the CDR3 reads TGTGCCTGGACCACCCCGGGACAGGGGGCCCACGAGCAGTACTTC. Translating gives CAWTTPGQGAHEQYF.

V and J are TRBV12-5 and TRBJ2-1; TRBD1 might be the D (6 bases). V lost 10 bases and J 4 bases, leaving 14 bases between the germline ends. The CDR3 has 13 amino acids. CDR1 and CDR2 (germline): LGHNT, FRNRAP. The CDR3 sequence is CAMIGGPYNEQFF. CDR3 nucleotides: TGTGCTATGATAGGGGGTCCATACAATGAGCAGTTCTTC.

Written as DNA, the CDR3 is TGTGCCAGCTCACCACCGAGCGGGGGGACCCATACGAAGCAGTACTTC. This codes for CASSPPSGGTHTKQYF. The chain joins TRBV18 to TRBJ2-7; 9 positions agree with TRBD2. The CDR3 covers 16 residues. CDR1 KGHSH and CDR2 LQKENI come from the germline V gene. Trimming cost V 0 bases and J 8 bases; bases outside gene matches: 11.

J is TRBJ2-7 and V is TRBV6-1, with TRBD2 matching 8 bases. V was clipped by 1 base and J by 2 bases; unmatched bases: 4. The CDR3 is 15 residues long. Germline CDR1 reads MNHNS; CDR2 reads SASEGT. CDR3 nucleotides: TGTGCCAGCAGTGAAGACAGCGGGGGCCCCTACGAGCAGTACTTC. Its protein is CASSEDSGGPYEQYF.

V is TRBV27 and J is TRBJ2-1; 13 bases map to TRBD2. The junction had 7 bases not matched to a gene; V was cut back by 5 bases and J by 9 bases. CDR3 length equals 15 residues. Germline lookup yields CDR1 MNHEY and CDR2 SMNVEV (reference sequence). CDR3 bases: TGTGCCAGCAGTCCACTAGCGGGGGGGCGTAGTGAGCAGTTCTTC. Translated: CASSPLAGGRSEQFF.

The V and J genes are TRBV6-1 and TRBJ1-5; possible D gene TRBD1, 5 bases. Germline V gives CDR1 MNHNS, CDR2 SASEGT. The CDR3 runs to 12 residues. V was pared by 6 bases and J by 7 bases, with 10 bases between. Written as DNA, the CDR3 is TGTGCCAGCAGCCAGGGTTGGCAGCCCCAGCATTTT. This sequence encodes CASSQGWQPQHF.

The CDR3 nucleotides read TGTGCCAGCAGCCCAAGGGACTTCAATCAGCCCCAGCATTTT. The encoded protein is CASSPRDFNQPQHF. The V call is TRBV6-6, the J call TRBJ1-5; maybe TRBD1 (5 bases). V was trimmed by 6 bases and J by 3 bases, leaving 12 bases between them. CDR1 and CDR2 (germline): MNHNY, SVGAGI (reference sequence). This CDR3 has 14 amino acids.

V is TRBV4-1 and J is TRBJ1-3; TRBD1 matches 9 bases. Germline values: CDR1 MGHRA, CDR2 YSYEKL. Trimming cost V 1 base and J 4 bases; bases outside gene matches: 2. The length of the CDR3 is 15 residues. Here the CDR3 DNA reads TGCGCCAGCAGCCAAGGGGACAGGGAGGGAAACACCATATATTTT. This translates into CASSQGDREGNTIYF.

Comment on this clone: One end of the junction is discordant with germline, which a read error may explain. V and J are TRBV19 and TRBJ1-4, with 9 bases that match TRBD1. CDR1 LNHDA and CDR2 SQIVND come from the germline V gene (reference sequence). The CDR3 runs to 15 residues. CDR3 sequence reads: CASNILGQGNEKLFF. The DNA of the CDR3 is TGTGCCAGTAATATATTGGGACAGGGTAATGAAAAACTGTTTTTT.

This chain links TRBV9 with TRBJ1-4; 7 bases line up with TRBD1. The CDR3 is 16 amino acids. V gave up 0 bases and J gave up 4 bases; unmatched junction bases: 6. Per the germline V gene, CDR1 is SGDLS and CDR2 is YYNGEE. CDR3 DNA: TGTGCCAGCAGCGTAGAGCCGGACAGGATTAATGAAAAACTGTTTTTT. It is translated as CASSVEPDRINEKLFF.

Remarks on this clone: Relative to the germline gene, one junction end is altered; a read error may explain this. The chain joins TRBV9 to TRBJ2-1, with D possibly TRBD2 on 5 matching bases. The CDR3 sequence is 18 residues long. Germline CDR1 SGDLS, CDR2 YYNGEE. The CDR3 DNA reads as TGTGCCAGCAGCGTAGCCCCGCTTACTAGTTACTCCGACAATGAGCAGTTCTTC. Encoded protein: CASSVAPLTSYSDNEQFF.

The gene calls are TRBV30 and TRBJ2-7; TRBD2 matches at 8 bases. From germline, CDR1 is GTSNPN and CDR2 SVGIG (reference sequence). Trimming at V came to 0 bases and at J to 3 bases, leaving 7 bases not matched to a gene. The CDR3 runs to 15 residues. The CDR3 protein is CAWSVGAGVRYEQYF. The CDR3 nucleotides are TGTGCCTGGAGTGTAGGAGCGGGAGTCCGCTACGAGCAGTACTTC.

CDR3 sequence (DNA): TGCAGCGTTGAAGAGGGACTAGCGGGAGGTGAGCAGTTCTTC. Amino acids: CSVEEGLAGGEQFF. J is TRBJ2-1 and V is TRBV29-1; 15 positions agree with TRBD2. CDR1 and CDR2 from the germline V gene are SQVTM and ANQGSEA. Trimming removed 0 bases from V and 9 bases from J; junction bases left unmatched: 0. The CDR3 length is 14 residues.

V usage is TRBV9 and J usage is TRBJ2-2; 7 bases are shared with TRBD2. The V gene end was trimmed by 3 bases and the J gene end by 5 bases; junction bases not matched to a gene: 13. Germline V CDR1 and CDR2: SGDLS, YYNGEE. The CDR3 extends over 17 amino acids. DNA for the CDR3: TGTGCCAGCAGCGGTCGACTAGCAGTTGCCAGGACCGGGGAGCTGTTTTTT. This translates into CASSGRLAVARTGELFF.

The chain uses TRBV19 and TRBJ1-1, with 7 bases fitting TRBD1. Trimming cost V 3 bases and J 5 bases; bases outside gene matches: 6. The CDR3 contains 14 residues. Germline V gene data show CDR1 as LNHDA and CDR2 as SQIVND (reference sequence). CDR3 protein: CASSMGPRGTEAFF. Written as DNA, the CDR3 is TGTGCCAGTAGTATGGGTCCCAGGGGGACTGAAGCTTTCTTT.

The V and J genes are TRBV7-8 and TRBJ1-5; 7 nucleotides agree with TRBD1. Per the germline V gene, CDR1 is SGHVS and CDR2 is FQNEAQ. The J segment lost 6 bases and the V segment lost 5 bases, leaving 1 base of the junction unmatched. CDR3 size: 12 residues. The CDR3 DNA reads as TGTGCCAGCAGCAGGGACAGTCAGCCCCAGCATTTT. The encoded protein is CASSRDSQPQHF. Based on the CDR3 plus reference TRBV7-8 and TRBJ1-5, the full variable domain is GAGVSQSPRYKVAKRGQDVALRCDPISGHVSLFWYQQALGQGPEFLTYFQNEAQLDKSGLPSDRFFAERPEGSVSTLKIQRTQQEDSAVYLCASSRDSQPQHFGDGTRLSIL.

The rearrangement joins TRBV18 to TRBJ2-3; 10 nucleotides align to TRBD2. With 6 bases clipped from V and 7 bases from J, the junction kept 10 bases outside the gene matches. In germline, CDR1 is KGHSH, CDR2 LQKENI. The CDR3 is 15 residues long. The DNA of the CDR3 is TGTGCCAGCTCCCCGGGAGCGGGGGGGCAAAATACGCAGTATTTT. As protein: CASSPGAGGQNTQYF.

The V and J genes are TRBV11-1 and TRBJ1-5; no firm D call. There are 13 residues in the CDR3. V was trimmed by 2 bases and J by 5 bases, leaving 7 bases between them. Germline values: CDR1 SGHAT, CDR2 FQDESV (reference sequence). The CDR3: CASSLTTDQPQHF. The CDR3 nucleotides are TGTGCCAGCAGCTTAACGACTGATCAGCCCCAGCATTTT.